This TCR beta chain was profiled in a study of blood T cell repertoires in COVID-19. Generated by immunoSEQ multiplex PCR, the TCRdb table keeps only in-frame clones and is missing some. The sample includes tens of thousands of clones, approximately 88% of them seen just once. The CDR3 is 15 amino acids. V shed 2 bases and J shed 4 bases, with 14 bases lying between them. CDR1 MNHEY and CDR2 SVGAGI come from the germline V gene. The sample was peripheral blood. The J gene is TRBJ1-2, the V gene TRBV6-5; perhaps TRBD1 as D (6 bases). The sequence was obtained from a man aged 45-65 years with active COVID-19. The CDR3 reads CASSYKWGGGYGYTF. For the CDR3, the DNA is TGTGCCAGCAGTTACAAATGGGGGGGCGGCTATGGCTACACCTTC.